A single sample gave rise to the 23 T cell receptor beta chains below, sequenced in a study of blood T cells in healthy people across ages. A sample-barcoded 5' primer and a J-beta primer mix were used in a second PCR of roughly 7 to 11 cycles. TCRdb called the 5' RACE reads again in MiXCR, with one record for every CDR3 protein. Found here are about 780,000 distinct CDR3 sequences, about 42% of them singletons; the top ten hold 15% to 20%. Specimen: blood. The receptor source for this set is a man older than 75 in good health.

The rearrangement links TRBV11-1 to TRBJ2-5, with 8 bases lining up with TRBD2. With 6 bases clipped from V and 5 bases from J, the junction kept 11 bases outside the gene matches. The CDR3 loop spans 15 amino acids. Germline V CDR1 and CDR2: SGHAT, FQDESV (reference sequence). The CDR3 nucleotides are TGTGCCAGCAGGACCGGAGCGGGAGAGTGGGAGACCCAGTACTTC. This gives the protein CASRTGAGEWETQYF.

The rearrangement joins TRBV28 to TRBJ2-3; 10 nucleotides agree with TRBD2. This CDR3 comprises 16 residues. After removal of 4 bases from V and 1 base from J, the junction contained 5 bases not matched to a gene. CDR1 and CDR2 from the germline V gene are MDHEN and SYDVKM. The CDR3 sequence is CASSSSGTSGTDTQYF. CDR3 DNA sequence: TGTGCCAGCAGTTCTTCCGGGACTAGCGGCACAGATACGCAGTATTTT. The whole variable domain, filled in from reference TRBV28 and TRBJ2-3, reads DVKVTQSSRYLVKRTGEKVFLECVQDMDHENMFWYRQDPGLGLRLIYFSYDVKMKEKGDIPEGYSVSREKKERFSLILESASTNQTSMYLCASSSSGTSGTDTQYFGPGTRLTVL.

This clonotype was counted a few times. The CDR3 region has the DNA TGCAGTGCTAGAGAGCCAGGGGTATCCAGGGAGACCCAGTACTTC. This encodes CSAREPGVSRETQYF. The chain carries TRBV20-1 and TRBJ2-5; D possibly corresponds to TRBD1 (6 bases). CDR1 DFQATT and CDR2 SNEGSKA come from the germline V gene (reference sequence). The CDR3 has 15 amino acids. Deletions cut 0 bases from V and 5 bases from J, with 16 bases between.

The sample holds a few counts of this clonotype. This may be a read error, as it is one base from a much larger clone. The chain couples TRBV2 to TRBJ2-3; D is perhaps TRBD1 or TRBD2 (6 bases each). This CDR3 is 14 amino acids long. Germline values: CDR1 SNHLY, CDR2 FYNNEI. V was pared by 1 base and J by 6 bases, with 11 bases between. CDR3 loop: CASSEGGGFDTQYF. The CDR3 DNA follows: TGTGCCAGCAGTGAAGGAGGGGGGTTTGATACGCAGTATTTT.

Comments on this clonotype: The junction differs from germline at one of its ends, possibly a read error. V is TRBV4-3 and J is TRBJ2-3; 11 bases are shared with TRBD2. Germline V lookup: CDR1 LGHNA, CDR2 YSLEER. The CDR3 is made up of 19 amino acids. The chain's CDR3 is CASSPTTSGTTHSTDRQYF. CDR3 DNA: TGCGCCAGCAGCCCCACGACTAGCGGGACTACCCATAGCACAGATAGGCAGTATTTT.

A remark on this clonotype: Its ends do not fully match the called genes, so a read error is possible. The chain couples TRBV7-9 to TRBJ1-2; perhaps TRBD1 as D (6 bases). In germline, CDR1 is SEHNR, CDR2 FQNEAQ (reference sequence). The CDR3 extends over 15 amino acids. The CDR3 DNA sequence: TGTGCCGGCAGCTTAAGTACAGGGTCCAACTATGGCTACACCTTC. It specifies CAGSLSTGSNYGYTF. The full variable domain, its missing parts supplied by reference TRBV7-9 and TRBJ1-2, is DTGVSQNPRHKITKRGQNVTFRCDPISEHNRLYWYRQTLGQGPEFLTYFQNEAQLEKSRLLSDRFSAERPKGSFSTLEIQRTEQGDSAMYLCAGSLSTGSNYGYTFGSGTRLTVV.

The CDR3 sequence: CASSYIGRGWVDTQYF. The CDR3 region has the DNA TGTGCCAGCAGTTACATCGGGAGAGGCTGGGTGGATACGCAGTATTTT. The gene calls are TRBV6-2 or TRBV6-3 and TRBJ2-3; possible D gene TRBD2, 6 bases. Germline V gene lookup returns CDR1 MNHEY and CDR2 SVGEGT. The CDR3 is made up of 16 amino acids. The V and J ends lost 2 bases and 6 bases respectively, with 18 bases between them.

This clonotype was counted only a few times. V usage is TRBV2 and J usage is TRBJ2-5; 9 bases are a match to TRBD1. J lost 4 bases, V lost 7 bases, and 7 bases had no gene match. The CDR3 runs to 14 residues. Germline V gene sequence: CDR1 SNHLY, CDR2 FYNNEI. CDR3 residues: CASIRQGVGETQYF. CDR3 DNA sequence: TGTGCCAGCATTAGACAGGGGGTCGGAGAGACCCAGTACTTC. Full variable domain (outside the CDR3, taken from reference TRBV2 and TRBJ2-5): EPEVTQTPSHQVTQMGQEVILRCVPISNHLYFYWYRQILGQKVEFLVSFYNNEISEKSEIFDDQFSVERPDGSNFTLKIRSTKLEDSAMYFCASIRQGVGETQYFGPGTRLLVL.

This clonotype was counted only a few times. V usage is TRBV7-3 and J usage is TRBJ2-7, with D perhaps matching TRBD1 (6 bases). The CDR3 has 14 amino acids. Germline V gene data show CDR1 as SGHTA and CDR2 as FQGTGA. V was clipped by 5 bases and J by 1 base, with 12 bases between them. As DNA, the CDR3 is TGTGCCAGCAGCCAGGACAGCAATTCCTACGAGCAGTACTTC. Translation gives CASSQDSNSYEQYF.

This clonotype was counted between two and nine times. The chain has TRBV28 and TRBJ2-4; 7 bases are shared with TRBD1. The CDR3 is made up of 14 amino acids. Germline CDR1 MDHEN, CDR2 SYDVKM. V lost 5 bases to trimming and J lost 15 bases; unmatched junction nucleotides: 16. The CDR3 loop is CASSLPGQTPVGYF. DNA for the CDR3: TGTGCCAGCAGTCTACCGGGACAGACTCCAGTGGGGTACTTC. The whole variable domain, filled in from reference TRBV28 and TRBJ2-4, reads DVKVTQSSRYLVKRTGEKVFLECVQDMDHENMFWYRQDPGLGLRLIYFSYDVKMKEKGDIPEGYSVSREKKERFSLILESASTNQTSMYLCASSLPGQTPVGYFGAGTRLSVL.

With respect to this clonotype: The junction departs from germline at one end; a sequencing error may be responsible. V is TRBV27 and J is TRBJ2-5, with 9 bases matching TRBD2. Germline CDR1 MNHEY, CDR2 SMNVEV (reference sequence). CDR3 size: 13 residues. CDR3 DNA sequence: TGTGCCAACAGTTTGGCGGGAGGGGAGACCCAGTACTTC. This sequence encodes CANSLAGGETQYF.

V usage is TRBV29-1 and J usage is TRBJ2-1; D not resolved. This CDR3 is built from 12 residues. Germline CDR1 reads SQVTM; CDR2 reads ANQGSEA. V lost 7 bases and J lost 2, with 9 bases in between. The DNA for the CDR3 is TGCAGCGCTGCGGCCACCTACAATGAGCAGTTCTTC. It is translated as CSAAATYNEQFF.

This clonotype has only a few counts. The rearrangement uses TRBV7-2 and TRBJ2-1; 15 nucleotides line up with TRBD2. The CDR3 spans 19 residues. The V and J ends lost 2 bases and 7 bases, in that order; junction bases with no gene match: 12. Germline CDR1 reads SGHTA; CDR2 reads FQGNSA. The DNA for the CDR3 is TGTGCCAGCAGCTTATGGGGGGGGACTAGCGGGAGGAAGGTAAATGAGCAGTTCTTC. It codes for CASSLWGGTSGRKVNEQFF.

This clonotype came up many times. V usage is TRBV29-1 and J usage is TRBJ2-1; the D is unclear. Deletions cut 6 bases from V and 7 bases from J, with 10 bases between. This CDR3 comprises 11 residues. Per germline, CDR1 SQVTM and CDR2 ANQGSEA. CDR3 sequence: CSVGPTNEQFF. The CDR3 DNA sequence: TGCAGCGTCGGGCCAACAAATGAGCAGTTCTTC.

The chain combines TRBV29-1 with TRBJ2-7, with unresolved D. Trimming pared 0 bases from V and 4 bases from J, leaving 4 bases between. CDR3 size: 11 residues. Germline values: CDR1 SQVTM, CDR2 ANQGSEA. CDR3: CSVEDTYEQYF. CDR3 in DNA: TGCAGCGTTGAAGATACGTACGAGCAGTACTTC.

At least ten counts were recorded for this clonotype. The chain joins TRBV5-1 to TRBJ2-5; 9 positions agree with TRBD1. Germline V gene data show CDR1 as SGHRS and CDR2 as YFSETQ. V shed 0 bases, J shed 1 base, and the junction held 4 bases outside the gene matches. This CDR3 contains 16 residues. In nucleotides, the CDR3 is TGCGCCAGCAGCTTGGACAGGGGGCGCTCCCAAGAGACCCAGTACTTC. It yields the protein CASSLDRGRSQETQYF.

This clonotype showed up just a few times. The chain couples TRBV4-3 to TRBJ2-7, with D possibly TRBD2 on 5 matching bases. The ends were cut back, 1 base at V and 0 bases at J, with 13 bases in the middle. This CDR3 is built from 16 residues. The germline CDR1 and CDR2 sequences are LGHNA and YSLEER. The DNA for the CDR3 is TGCGCCAGCAGCCAAGGGAGGCGAGGATACTCCTACGAGCAGTACTTC. This sequence encodes CASSQGRRGYSYEQYF.

This clonotype appeared a few times. J is TRBJ2-7 and V is TRBV14, with D possibly matching TRBD2 (6 bases). This CDR3 has 13 residues. V lost 8 bases to trimming and J lost 5 bases, with 16 bases between them. The germline CDR1 and CDR2 sequences are SGHDN and FVKESK. CDR3 region: CASDGGYGHEQYF. CDR3 nucleotide sequence: TGTGCCAGCGACGGGGGATACGGGCACGAGCAGTACTTC.

With respect to this clonotype: This could be a read error, since a much larger clone is one nucleotide away. The chain employs TRBV7-3 and TRBJ2-7; TRBD1 matches 7 bases. Germline CDR1 reads SGHTA; CDR2 reads FQGTGA. J gave up 3 bases and V 2 bases, and 4 bases lay outside the gene matches. CDR3 length equals 14 residues. DNA for the CDR3: TGTGCCAGCAGCTTACGAGGGGGCGACTACGAGCAGTACTTC. The encoded protein is CASSLRGGDYEQYF.

The genes are TRBV20-1 and TRBJ2-5; tentative D call: TRBD2 (6 bases). Deletions cut 1 base from V and 4 bases from J, with 10 bases between. CDR1 is DFQATT and CDR2 is SNEGSKA in the germline V gene (reference sequence). This CDR3 comprises 13 residues. The CDR3: CSARVSGRETQYF. The CDR3 coding sequence is TGCAGTGCTAGAGTATCCGGGAGAGAGACCCAGTACTTC.

This clonotype has just a few counts. The chain carries TRBV4-3 and TRBJ2-1; TRBD1 agrees at 7 bases. The CDR3 extends over 13 amino acids. Per the germline V gene, CDR1 is LGHNA and CDR2 is YSLEER. Trimming at V came to 5 bases and at J to 9 bases, leaving 7 bases not matched to a gene. The CDR3 reads CASSVYRDSEQFF. CDR3 bases: TGCGCCAGCAGCGTATATAGGGACAGTGAGCAGTTCTTC.

This clonotype was recorded a few times. The chain uses TRBV2 and TRBJ2-1, with 11 nucleotides matching TRBD2. The closer fit of TRBJ2-7 to the DNA end suggests the J call may be wrong. The CDR3 is made up of 16 amino acids. Germline values: CDR1 SNHLY, CDR2 FYNNEI. CDR3 loop: CASSAEGLAAYNEQYF. The DNA of the CDR3 is TGTGCCAGCAGTGCCGAGGGACTAGCGGCTTACAATGAGCAGTACTTC.

This clonotype has just a few counts. The chain uses TRBV7-2 and TRBJ2-5; 8 bases align to TRBD2. The DNA end lines up better with TRBJ2-7; the J call may be wrong. CDR1 SGHTA and CDR2 FQGNSA come from the germline V gene. The CDR3 extends over 14 amino acids. The CDR3 protein is CASSLYSGKNEQYF. The CDR3 DNA follows: TGTGCCAGCAGCTTATATAGCGGGAAAAACGAGCAGTACTTC.